A single sample is the source of the 20 T cell receptor beta chains below, sequenced in a study of blood T cell repertoires in COVID-19. TCRdb's copy holds only in-frame clones and misses some; the assay was immunoSEQ multiplex PCR. The sample carries roughly 330,000 clones, around 88% recorded once. The source material was peripheral blood. All receptors come from a woman between 45 and 60 years old with acute or convalescent COVID-19.

The genes are TRBV7-9 and TRBJ2-5; D call uncertain. CDR1 and CDR2 from the germline V gene are SEHNR and FQNEAQ (reference sequence). The CDR3 has 12 residues. Trimming removed 5 bases at V and 3 bases at J, with 7 bases between. CDR3 residues: CASSLLKETQYF. CDR3 coding DNA: TGTGCCAGCAGCCTATTAAAAGAGACCCAGTACTTC.

This clone was recorded a few times. V is TRBV6-5 and J is TRBJ1-3; 8 bases match TRBD1. V lost 1 base, J lost 0 bases, and 2 bases stayed unmatched. The CDR3 is made up of 16 amino acids. Germline-derived CDR1 and CDR2 are MNHEY and SVGAGI. CDR3 coding DNA: TGTGCCAGCAGTTACTACGGACAGGGCTCTGGAAACACCATATATTTT. Protein sequence: CASSYYGQGSGNTIYF.

The chain couples TRBV11-2 to TRBJ2-1, with D possibly TRBD2 on 6 matching bases. Trimming took off 0 bases at V and 0 bases at J, with 12 bases between the two ends. Germline loops: CDR1 SGHAT, CDR2 FQNNGV. This CDR3 comprises 17 residues. The CDR3 coding sequence is TGTGCCAGCAGCTTAGAGGGGACTCCCTCCTCCTACAATGAGCAGTTCTTC. Its translation is CASSLEGTPSSYNEQFF.

This chain connects TRBV28 to TRBJ2-7; the match to TRBD1 covers 7 bases. The CDR3 is made up of 15 amino acids. J was trimmed by 2 bases and V by 4 bases; bases with no gene match: 8. CDR1 is MDHEN, CDR2 SYDVKM, per germline. The CDR3 spells CASSSEGDRPYEQYF. CDR3 nucleotides: TGTGCCAGCAGTTCCGAGGGGGACAGACCCTACGAGCAGTACTTC.

Many counts were recorded for this clone. One junction end disagrees with the germline gene, perhaps due to a read error. The chain links TRBV5-4 to TRBJ1-3; D perhaps matches TRBD1 (5 bases). The CDR3 is 14 amino acids. Germline loops: CDR1 SGHNT, CDR2 YYREEE (reference sequence). The CDR3 DNA reads as TGTGCCAGCAGCTTGCAGGGTTCTGGCAACACCATATATTTT. Its translation: CASSLQGSGNTIYF.

In nucleotides, the CDR3 is TGTGCCAGCAGTCTACAGGGTGCTGAAGCTTTCTTT. Amino acid sequence: CASSLQGAEAFF. The V call is TRBV7-8, the J call TRBJ1-1, with D possibly matching TRBD1 (6 bases). The CDR3 is made up of 12 amino acids. Between the trimmed V and J ends, which lost 6 bases and 6 bases, there was a span of 11 bases. CDR1 SGHVS and CDR2 FQNEAQ come from the germline V gene.

The rearrangement uses TRBV4-2 and TRBJ1-4, with TRBD1 as a possible D gene (5 bases). The germline V gene has CDR1 LGHNA and CDR2 YNFKEQ. Deletions cut 4 bases from V and 2 bases from J, with 8 bases between. The CDR3 consists of 14 residues. The CDR3 sequence: CASSRGGTNEKLFF. The CDR3 DNA sequence: TGTGCCAGCAGCCGGGGGGGGACTAATGAAAAACTGTTTTTT.

This chain connects TRBV5-1 to TRBJ2-7; no definite D call. The CDR3 has 13 residues. Trimming took 2 bases from V and 6 from J, leaving 12 bases between them. Germline assignment: CDR1 SGHRS and CDR2 YFSETQ. This chain's CDR3 is CASSLETVAEQYF. DNA for the CDR3: TGCGCCAGCAGCTTAGAAACAGTTGCCGAGCAGTACTTC.

This chain links TRBV6-2 or TRBV6-3 with TRBJ2-1; a possible D gene is TRBD2 (5 bases). The V end lost 5 bases, the J end lost 0 bases, and 14 bases lay between the germline ends. Germline V lookup: CDR1 MNHEY, CDR2 SVGEGT. The CDR3 totals 16 residues. CDR3 in amino acids: CASSPRLTRSYNEQFF. In DNA, the CDR3 is TGTGCCAGCAGTCCCAGACTAACTCGCTCCTACAATGAGCAGTTCTTC.

This clone appeared a few times. The rearrangement uses TRBV5-1 and TRBJ1-1; D is possibly TRBD1 (5 bases). Germline V lookup: CDR1 SGHRS, CDR2 YFSETQ. The CDR3 contains 13 residues. V was cut by 0 bases and J by 5 bases, with 8 bases left in between. CDR3: CASSLGGSTEAFF. The CDR3 DNA follows: TGCGCCAGCAGCTTGGGGGGCAGTACTGAAGCTTTCTTT.

This chain uses TRBV3-1 (or the pseudogene TRBV3-2) with TRBJ2-1; TRBD2 matches 10 bases. Germline values: CDR1 LGHDT, CDR2 YNNKEL (reference sequence). This CDR3 has 19 residues. With V trimmed by 3 bases and J by 3 bases, 14 bases remained unmatched. The DNA for the CDR3 is TGTGCCAGCAGCCATACCGGGACTAGCGAATCTTCCGGCTACAATGAGCAGTTCTTC. It yields the protein CASSHTGTSESSGYNEQFF.

This clone is a singleton in its sample. V usage is TRBV3-1 (or the pseudogene TRBV3-2) and J usage is TRBJ2-5; TRBD1 agrees at 9 bases. CDR3 length: 14 amino acids. J gave up 5 bases and V 4 bases, and 5 bases lay outside the gene matches. Germline CDR1 is LGHDT and CDR2 is YNNKEL (reference sequence). The CDR3 region is CASSRTGGGETQYF. The DNA for the CDR3 is TGTGCCAGCAGCCGTACAGGGGGCGGGGAGACCCAGTACTTC.

The genes are TRBV19 and TRBJ1-1, with 10 bases fitting TRBD1. The CDR3 has 16 residues. J was trimmed by 1 base and V by 6 bases; bases with no gene match: 8. Germline V gene sequence: CDR1 LNHDA, CDR2 SQIVND (reference sequence). CDR3 nucleotides: TGTGCCAGTAGCCCAGACAGGGGGCTGAAGAACACTGAAGCTTTCTTT. It yields the protein CASSPDRGLKNTEAFF.

This rearrangement joins TRBV2 to TRBJ2-1; the match to TRBD2 covers 14 bases. The junction had 0 bases not matched to a gene; V was cut back by 4 bases and J by 7 bases. Per germline, CDR1 SNHLY and CDR2 FYNNEI. The CDR3 extends over 14 amino acids. The CDR3 region is CASSGLAGGNEQFF. Written as DNA, the CDR3 is TGTGCCAGCAGTGGACTAGCGGGAGGGAATGAGCAGTTCTTC.

The chain uses TRBV6-5 and TRBJ1-2; possible D gene TRBD1, 5 bases. V shed 8 bases and J shed 8 bases, with 21 bases lying between them. The CDR3 consists of 14 residues. CDR1 and CDR2 from the germline V gene are MNHEY and SVGAGI. The CDR3 sequence is CASLTGTYSGGYTF. The CDR3, as DNA: TGTGCCAGCCTAACCGGGACTTACTCCGGGGGCTACACCTTC.

In nucleotides, the CDR3 is TGTGCCAGCAGCGCCACCCAGGGGGCTCGTGAAAAACTGTTTTTT. Amino acids: CASSATQGAREKLFF. V and J are TRBV9 and TRBJ1-4; 8 bases match TRBD1. Germline V gives CDR1 SGDLS, CDR2 YYNGEE. This CDR3 is 15 amino acids long. V lost 3 bases, J lost 7 bases, and 8 bases stayed unmatched.

The chain recombines TRBV27 with TRBJ1-4; 8 bases match TRBD1. CDR3 size: 15 residues. After removal of 6 bases from V and 4 bases from J, the junction contained 7 bases not matched to a gene. Germline V lookup: CDR1 MNHEY, CDR2 SMNVEV (reference sequence). The CDR3 reads CASRDRTGINEKLFF. The CDR3, as DNA: TGTGCCAGCAGGGACCGGACAGGGATTAATGAAAAACTGTTTTTT.

The chain has TRBV10-3 and TRBJ1-2; D call uncertain. Germline V CDR1 and CDR2: ENHRY, SYGVKD. The CDR3 extends over 14 amino acids. V lost 6 bases to trimming and J lost 7 bases, with 18 bases between them. CDR3 bases: TGTGCCATCAGAGACCACGGGAGGCTGACTGGCTACACCTTC. Its translation: CAIRDHGRLTGYTF.

This sequence joins TRBV7-2 and TRBJ2-3; 7 nucleotides align to TRBD1. Germline values: CDR1 SGHTA, CDR2 FQGNSA. Trimming took 6 bases from V and 6 from J; bases not matched to a gene: 9. CDR3 length equals 14 residues. The CDR3 loop reads CASRSTGASDTQYF. CDR3 nucleotides: TGTGCCAGCAGATCTACAGGGGCGTCCGATACGCAGTATTTT.

The rearrangement links TRBV7-9 to TRBJ1-3; 10 bases agree with TRBD1. The CDR3 loop spans 16 amino acids. Per germline, CDR1 SEHNR and CDR2 FQNEAQ (reference sequence). The V segment lost 5 bases and the J segment 3 bases; nucleotides outside the gene matches: 7. The CDR3 loop is CASSPRQGAGGNTIYF. CDR3 DNA: TGTGCCAGCAGCCCTCGACAGGGGGCAGGTGGAAACACCATATATTTT.